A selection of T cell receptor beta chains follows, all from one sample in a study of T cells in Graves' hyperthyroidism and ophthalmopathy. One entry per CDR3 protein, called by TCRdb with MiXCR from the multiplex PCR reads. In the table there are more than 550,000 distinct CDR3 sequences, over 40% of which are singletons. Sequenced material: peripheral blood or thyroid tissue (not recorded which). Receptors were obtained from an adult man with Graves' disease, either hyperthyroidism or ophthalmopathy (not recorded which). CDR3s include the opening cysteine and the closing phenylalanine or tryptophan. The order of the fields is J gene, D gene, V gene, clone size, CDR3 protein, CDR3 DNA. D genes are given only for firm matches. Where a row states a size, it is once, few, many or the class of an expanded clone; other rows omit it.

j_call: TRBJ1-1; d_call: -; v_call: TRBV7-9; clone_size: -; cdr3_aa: CASSPGGGMNTEAFF; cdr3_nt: TGTGCCAGCAGCCCCGGGGGGGGGATGAACACTGAAGCTTTCTTT
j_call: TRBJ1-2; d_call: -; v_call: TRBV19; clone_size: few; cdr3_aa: CASGNRKTNYGYTF; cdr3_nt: TGTGCCAGTGGAAACAGGAAGACAAACTATGGCTACACCTTC
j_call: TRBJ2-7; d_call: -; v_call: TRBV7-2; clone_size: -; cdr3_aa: CASSLLRDKTYEQYF; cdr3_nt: TGTGCCAGCAGTCTGCTCCGGGACAAGACCTACGAGCAGTACTTC
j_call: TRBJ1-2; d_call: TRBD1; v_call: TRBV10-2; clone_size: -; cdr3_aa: CASSSRGGEGGYTF; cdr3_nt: TGCGCCAGCAGTTCTAGAGGGGGCGAAGGTGGCTACACCTTC
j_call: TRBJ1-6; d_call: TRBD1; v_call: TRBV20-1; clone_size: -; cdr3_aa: CSARDRGDDNSPLHF; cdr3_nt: TGCAGTGCTAGGGACAGGGGTGACGATAATTCACCCCTCCACTTT
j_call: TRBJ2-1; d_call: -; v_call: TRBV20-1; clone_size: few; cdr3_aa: CSATSGLKQFF; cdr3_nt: TGCAGTGCGACGTCCGGCCTAAAGCAGTTCTTC
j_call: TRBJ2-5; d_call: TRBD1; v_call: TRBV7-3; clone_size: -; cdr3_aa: CASSRTGTGRGETQYF; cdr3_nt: TGTGCCAGCAGCCGAACCGGGACAGGGAGGGGAGAGACCCAGTACTTC
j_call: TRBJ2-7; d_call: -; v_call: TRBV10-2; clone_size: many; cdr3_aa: CASRVTASYEQYF; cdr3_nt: TGCGCCAGCAGAGTGACAGCCTCCTACGAGCAGTACTTC
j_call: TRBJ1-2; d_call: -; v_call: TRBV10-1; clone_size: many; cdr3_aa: CASSESRAYGYTF; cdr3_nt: TGCGCCAGCAGTGAGAGCAGGGCCTATGGCTACACCTTC
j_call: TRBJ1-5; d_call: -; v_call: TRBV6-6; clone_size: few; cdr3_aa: CASSYPSPSQPQHF; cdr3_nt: TGTGCCAGCAGTTACCCAAGTCCGAGTCAGCCCCAGCATTTT
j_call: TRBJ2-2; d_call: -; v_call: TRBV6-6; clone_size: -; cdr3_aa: CAGGTGELFF; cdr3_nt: TGTGCCGGGGGGACCGGGGAGCTGTTTTTT
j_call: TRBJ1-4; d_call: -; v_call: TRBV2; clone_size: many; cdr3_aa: CASSEDRGGEKLFF; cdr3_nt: TGTGCCAGCAGTGAAGACAGAGGTGGTGAAAAACTGTTTTTT
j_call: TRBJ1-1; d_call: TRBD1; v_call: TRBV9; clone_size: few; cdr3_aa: CASSVGQGRAFF; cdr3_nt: TGTGCCAGCAGCGTTGGACAGGGACGGGCTTTCTTT
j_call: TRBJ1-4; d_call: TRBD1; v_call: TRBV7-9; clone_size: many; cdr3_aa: CASTTDRGLEKLFF; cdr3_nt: TGTGCCAGCACCACGGACAGGGGGCTTGAAAAACTGTTTTTT
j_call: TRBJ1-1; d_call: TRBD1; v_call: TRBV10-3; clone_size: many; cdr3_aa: CAFRTGENTEAFF; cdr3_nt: TGTGCCTTCCGAACAGGGGAGAACACTGAAGCTTTCTTT
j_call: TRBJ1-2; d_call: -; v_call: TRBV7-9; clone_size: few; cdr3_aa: CASSRGSFGYTF; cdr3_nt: TGTGCCAGCAGCCGGGGGTCATTCGGCTACACCTTC
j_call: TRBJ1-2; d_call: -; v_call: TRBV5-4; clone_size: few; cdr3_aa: CASSPSATSGGYTF; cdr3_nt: TGTGCCAGCAGTCCTTCAGCGACTTCTGGGGGCTACACCTTC
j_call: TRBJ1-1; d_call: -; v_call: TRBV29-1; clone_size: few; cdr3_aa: CSVMNRAPNTEAFF; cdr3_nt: TGCAGCGTAATGAACAGGGCCCCGAACACTGAAGCTTTCTTT
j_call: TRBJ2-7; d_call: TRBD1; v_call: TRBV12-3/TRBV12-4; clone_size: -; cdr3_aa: CASSPGQGAGYF; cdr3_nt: TGTGCCAGCAGCCCGGGACAGGGGGCTGGGTACTTC
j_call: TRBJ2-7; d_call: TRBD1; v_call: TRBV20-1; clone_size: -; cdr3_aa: CSAGGTGVEQYF; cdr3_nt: TGCAGTGCTGGGGGGACAGGGGTTGAGCAGTACTTC
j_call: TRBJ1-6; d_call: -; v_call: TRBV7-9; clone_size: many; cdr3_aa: CASSSRLPNSPLHF; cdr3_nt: TGTGCCAGCAGCTCACGGTTACCCAATTCACCCCTCCACTTT
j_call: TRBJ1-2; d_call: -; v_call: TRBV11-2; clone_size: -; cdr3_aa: CASSYDSFYGYTF; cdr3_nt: TGTGCCAGCAGCTACGACAGCTTCTATGGCTACACCTTC
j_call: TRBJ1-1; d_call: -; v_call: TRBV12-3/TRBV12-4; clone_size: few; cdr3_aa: CASKSTGGTEAFF; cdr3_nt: TGTGCCAGCAAATCCACCGGGGGGACTGAAGCTTTCTTT
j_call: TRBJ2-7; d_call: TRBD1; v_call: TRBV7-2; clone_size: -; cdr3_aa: CASMGQAGYEQYF; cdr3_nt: TGTGCCAGCATGGGACAGGCCGGCTACGAGCAGTACTTC
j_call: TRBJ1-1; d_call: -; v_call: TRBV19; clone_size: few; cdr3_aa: CASSIPGVTEAFF; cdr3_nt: TGTGCCAGTAGTATTCCCGGGGTCACTGAAGCTTTCTTT
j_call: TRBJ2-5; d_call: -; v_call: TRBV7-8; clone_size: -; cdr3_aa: CASSLAPNSPLQETQYF; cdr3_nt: TGTGCCAGCAGCTTAGCGCCGAATTCACCCCTCCAAGAGACCCAGTACTTC
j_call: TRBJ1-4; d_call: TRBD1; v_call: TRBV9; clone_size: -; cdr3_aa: CASSPTGYEKLFF; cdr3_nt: TGTGCCAGCAGCCCGACAGGGTATGAAAAACTGTTTTTT
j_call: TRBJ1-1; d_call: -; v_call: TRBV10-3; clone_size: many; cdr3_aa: CAISVSGQEAFF; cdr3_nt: TGTGCCATCAGTGTCTCGGGCCAGGAAGCTTTCTTT
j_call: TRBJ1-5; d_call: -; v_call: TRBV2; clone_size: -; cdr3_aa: CASSSSPTGLQPQHF; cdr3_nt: TGTGCCAGCAGTTCTTCCCCGACAGGTTTGCAGCCCCAGCATTTT
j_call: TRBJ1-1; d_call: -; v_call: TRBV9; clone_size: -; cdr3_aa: CASSVEDTGAFF; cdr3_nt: TGTGCCAGCAGCGTTGAGGACACTGGAGCTTTCTTT
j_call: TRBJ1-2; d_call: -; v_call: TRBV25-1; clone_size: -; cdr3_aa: CARAPNAAFDYGYTF; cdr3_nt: TGTGCTAGAGCCCCCAACGCCGCATTTGACTATGGCTACACCTTC
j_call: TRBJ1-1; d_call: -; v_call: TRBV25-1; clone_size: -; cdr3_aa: CASSGRGRTDTEAFF; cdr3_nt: TGTGCCAGCAGTGGCCGGGGGAGGACGGACACTGAAGCTTTCTTT
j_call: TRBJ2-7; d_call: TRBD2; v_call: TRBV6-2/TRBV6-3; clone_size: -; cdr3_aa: CASSYTASGRVGEQYF; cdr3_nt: TGTGCCAGCAGTTACACAGCTAGCGGGAGGGTTGGCGAGCAGTACTTC
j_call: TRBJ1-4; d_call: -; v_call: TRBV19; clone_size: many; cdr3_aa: CASRKTGTPNEKLFF; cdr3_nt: TGTGCCAGTAGGAAAACCGGGACACCCAATGAAAAACTGTTTTTT
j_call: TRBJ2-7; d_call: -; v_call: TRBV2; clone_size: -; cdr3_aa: CASSGGEHEQYF; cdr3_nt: TGTGCCAGCAGTGGCGGGGAACACGAGCAGTACTTC
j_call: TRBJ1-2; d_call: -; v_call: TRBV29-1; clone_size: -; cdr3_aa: CSVEVVGTPYGYTF; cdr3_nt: TGCAGCGTTGAAGTGGTAGGCACACCGTATGGCTACACCTTC
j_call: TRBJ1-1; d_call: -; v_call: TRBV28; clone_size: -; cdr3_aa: CASMGVNTEAFF; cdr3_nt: TGTGCCAGCATGGGGGTCAACACTGAAGCTTTCTTT
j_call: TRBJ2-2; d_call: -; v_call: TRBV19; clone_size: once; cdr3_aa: CAASLCRGQANTGELFF; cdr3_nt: TGTGCCGCTTCCCTCTGCCGGGGCCAGGCGAACACCGGGGAGCTGTTTTTT
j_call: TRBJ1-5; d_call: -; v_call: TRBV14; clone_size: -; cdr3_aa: CAWSSGYNQPQHF; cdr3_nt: TGTGCCTGGAGCTCGGGCTACAATCAGCCCCAGCATTTT
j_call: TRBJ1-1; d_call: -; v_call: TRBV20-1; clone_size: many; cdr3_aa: CRAKGGTTEAFF; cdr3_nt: TGCAGGGCGAAAGGGGGTACCACTGAAGCTTTCTTT
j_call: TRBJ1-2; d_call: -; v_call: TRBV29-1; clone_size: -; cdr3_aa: CSVLGVYGYTF; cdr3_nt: TGCAGCGTATTGGGCGTCTATGGCTACACCTTC
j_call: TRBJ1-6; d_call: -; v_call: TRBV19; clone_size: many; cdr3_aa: CASQQGWNSPLHF; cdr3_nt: TGTGCCAGTCAACAGGGATGGAATTCACCCCTCCACTTT
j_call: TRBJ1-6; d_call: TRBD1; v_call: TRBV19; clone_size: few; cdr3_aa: CASSLSGVDRGNGNSPLHF; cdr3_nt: TGTGCCAGTAGTCTATCCGGTGTGGACAGGGGTAACGGTAATTCACCCCTCCACTTT
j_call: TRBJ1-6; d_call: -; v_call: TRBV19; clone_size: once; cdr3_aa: CASSALGSNQPLHF; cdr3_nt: TGTGCCAGTAGCGCTCTGGGGAGCAATCAGCCCCTCCACTTT
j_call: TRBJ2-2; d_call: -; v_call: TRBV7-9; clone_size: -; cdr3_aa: CASSLGRYGELFF; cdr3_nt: TGTGCCAGCAGCTTGGGCCGATACGGGGAGCTGTTTTTT
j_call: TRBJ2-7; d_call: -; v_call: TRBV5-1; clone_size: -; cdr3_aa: CASSLDPGASSYEQYF; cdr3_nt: TGCGCCAGCAGCTTGGACCCGGGGGCCTCCTCCTACGAGCAGTACTTC
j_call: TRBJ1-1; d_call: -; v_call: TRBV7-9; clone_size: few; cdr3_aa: CASSLSTGRMNTEAFF; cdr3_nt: TGTGCCAGCAGCTTATCGACAGGCCGAATGAACACTGAAGCTTTCTTT
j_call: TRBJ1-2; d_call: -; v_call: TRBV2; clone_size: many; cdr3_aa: CASSEPEGANYGYTF; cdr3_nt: TGTGCCAGCAGTGAGCCGGAAGGAGCCAACTATGGCTACACCTTC
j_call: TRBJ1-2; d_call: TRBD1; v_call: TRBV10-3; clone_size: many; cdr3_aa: CAISRTGGDGYTF; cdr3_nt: TGTGCCATCAGCCGGACAGGGGGCGATGGCTACACCTTC
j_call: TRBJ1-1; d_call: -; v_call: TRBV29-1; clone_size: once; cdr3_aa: CSEDPMNTEAFF; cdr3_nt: TGCAGTGAGGATCCGATGAACACTGAAGCTTTCTTT